This passage covers 5 T cell receptor beta chains from one sample sequenced in a study of T cells in Graves' hyperthyroidism and ophthalmopathy. RNA transcripts gave rise to amplified TCR beta CDR3 regions. The TCR CDR3 first-round RT-PCR relied on the HTBI primer set. TCRdb analysed the multiplex PCR reads with MiXCR anew, one entry per CDR3 protein. The sample holds roughly 180,000 distinct CDR3 sequences, approximately 9% seen once. Sequenced material: blood. The receptors were sampled from a woman younger than 35 with Graves' hyperthyroidism that later progressed to Graves' ophthalmopathy.

This clonotype came up many times. This chain connects TRBV11-1 to TRBJ1-1; D unresolved. Trimming took off 7 bases at V and 0 bases at J, with 21 bases between the two ends. The length of the CDR3 is 17 residues. Germline V gene sequence: CDR1 SGHAT, CDR2 FQDESV (reference sequence). The CDR3 sequence: CASTRHDWYEVNTEAFF. The DNA for the CDR3 is TGTGCCAGCACCCGTCACGACTGGTATGAGGTGAACACTGAAGCTTTCTTT. The whole variable domain, filled in from reference TRBV11-1 and TRBJ1-1, reads EAEVAQSPRYKITEKSQAVAFWCDPISGHATLYWYRQILGQGPELLVQFQDESVVDDSQLPKDRFSAERLKGVDSTLKIQPAELGDSAMYLCASTRHDWYEVNTEAFFGQGTRLTVV.

CDR3 in DNA: TGCAGTGCTCACACCCGCGCGGGCCCCACAGATACGCAGTATTTT. It translates to CSAHTRAGPTDTQYF. J is TRBJ2-3 and V is TRBV20-1, with D possibly TRBD2 on 5 matching bases. V was cut by 5 bases and J by 2 bases, with 17 bases left in between. Germline-derived CDR1 and CDR2 are DFQATT and SNEGSKA (reference sequence). The CDR3 spans 15 residues.

This clonotype was counted at least ten times. The V and J genes are TRBV3-1 and TRBJ2-7, with TRBD1 matching 11 bases. Germline V gives CDR1 LGHDT, CDR2 YNNKEL (reference sequence). The CDR3 sequence is 16 residues long. V gave up 4 bases and J gave up 3 bases; unmatched junction bases: 8. The CDR3 loop reads CASSPSPGTGGYEQYF. The CDR3 DNA sequence: TGTGCCAGCAGCCCGTCCCCCGGGACAGGGGGCTACGAGCAGTACTTC.

This clonotype was counted only a few times. This chain connects TRBV27 to TRBJ2-7, with D tentatively TRBD1 (5 bases). CDR1 is MNHEY and CDR2 is SMNVEV in the germline V gene (reference sequence). The CDR3 covers 17 residues. Trimming took off 4 bases at V and 4 bases at J, with 23 bases between the two ends. The CDR3 sequence is CASSSYPFRGLLYEQYF. CDR3 DNA sequence: TGTGCCAGCAGTTCATATCCCTTTAGGGGATTGCTTTACGAGCAGTACTTC.

This clonotype has ten or more counts. The chain uses TRBV6-2 or TRBV6-3 and TRBJ1-5, with D unresolved. There are 14 residues in the CDR3. Germline V gives CDR1 MNHEY, CDR2 SVGEGT. V was trimmed by 7 bases and J by 4 bases, leaving 14 bases between them. The DNA for the CDR3 is TGTGCCAGCACCCAAGGGAACAGAAATCAGCCCCAGCATTTT. Translating it yields CASTQGNRNQPQHF.